This is a list of T cell receptor beta chains from one sample in a study of blood T cell repertoires in COVID-19. Using immunoSEQ multiplex PCR, the repertoire was profiled, and TCRdb retains in-frame clones only, with some absent. The data show around 84,000 clones, around four fifths seen once. The sequencing input was peripheral blood. The origin of the receptors is a man aged 80 or over with active or convalescent COVID-19. Both conserved end residues are part of each CDR3. The order of the fields is D gene, J gene, V gene, clone size, CDR3 protein, CDR3 DNA. A D gene is named only where the DNA matches it firmly. A clone size is listed for some rows: how often the clone was seen (once, few, many), or a class if it is expanded.

d_gene: NA; j_gene: TRBJ1-1; v_gene: TRBV27; abundance: NA; CDR3aa: CASSLTGSMNTEAFF; CDR3nt: TGTGCCAGCAGTTTAACAGGGTCCATGAACACTGAAGCTTTCTTT
d_gene: NA; j_gene: TRBJ1-1; v_gene: TRBV19; abundance: few; CDR3aa: CASCPGRTEAFF; CDR3nt: TGTGCCAGTTGCCCGGGGAGGACTGAAGCTTTCTTT
d_gene: NA; j_gene: TRBJ1-5; v_gene: TRBV18; abundance: NA; CDR3aa: CASSPQAGSNQPQHF; CDR3nt: TGTGCCAGCTCACCCCAAGCTGGTAGCAATCAGCCCCAGCATTTT
d_gene: TRBD2; j_gene: TRBJ2-5; v_gene: TRBV7-6; abundance: NA; CDR3aa: CASSFSGGGLETQYF; CDR3nt: TGTGCCAGCAGCTTTAGCGGGGGGGGTCTAGAGACCCAGTACTTC
d_gene: NA; j_gene: TRBJ1-2; v_gene: TRBV9; abundance: once; CDR3aa: CASSVDMGGRGYTF; CDR3nt: TGTGCCAGCAGCGTAGATATGGGAGGGCGTGGCTACACCTTC
d_gene: NA; j_gene: TRBJ2-5; v_gene: TRBV29-1; abundance: NA; CDR3aa: CSVEELRQETQYF; CDR3nt: TGCAGCGTTGAAGAATTGCGCCAAGAGACCCAGTACTTC
d_gene: TRBD2; j_gene: TRBJ2-1; v_gene: TRBV20-1; abundance: NA; CDR3aa: CSASLGLAGRDEQFF; CDR3nt: TGCAGTGCTAGTCTCGGACTAGCGGGGAGGGATGAGCAGTTCTTC
d_gene: NA; j_gene: TRBJ2-5; v_gene: TRBV29-1; abundance: NA; CDR3aa: CSVEGSSARQETQYF; CDR3nt: TGCAGCGTTGAAGGTAGCTCGGCTCGGCAAGAGACCCAGTACTTC
d_gene: NA; j_gene: TRBJ2-3; v_gene: TRBV9; abundance: NA; CDR3aa: CASGIGSSTDTQYF; CDR3nt: TGTGCCAGCGGGATCGGGAGTAGTACAGATACGCAGTATTTT
d_gene: NA; j_gene: TRBJ2-2; v_gene: TRBV2; abundance: NA; CDR3aa: CASSEARVGELFF; CDR3nt: TGTGCCAGCAGTGAAGCGCGGGTCGGGGAGCTGTTTTTT
d_gene: TRBD1; j_gene: TRBJ1-6; v_gene: TRBV2; abundance: NA; CDR3aa: CASRQGTYNSPLHF; CDR3nt: TGTGCCAGCAGACAGGGGACCTATAATTCACCCCTCCACTTT
d_gene: NA; j_gene: TRBJ1-1; v_gene: TRBV29-1; abundance: NA; CDR3aa: CSHGRNTEAFF; CDR3nt: TGCAGCCACGGGAGGAACACTGAAGCTTTCTTT
d_gene: NA; j_gene: TRBJ1-5; v_gene: TRBV3-1/TRBV3-2; abundance: NA; CDR3aa: CASSPDGRGNQPQHF; CDR3nt: TGTGCCAGCAGCCCTGATGGGCGGGGAAATCAGCCCCAGCATTTT
d_gene: TRBD2; j_gene: TRBJ2-1; v_gene: TRBV19; abundance: NA; CDR3aa: CASSISLAVNEQFF; CDR3nt: TGTGCCAGTAGTATATCACTAGCGGTCAATGAGCAGTTCTTC
d_gene: TRBD1; j_gene: TRBJ1-6; v_gene: TRBV5-1; abundance: NA; CDR3aa: CASSLRVRQGGSPLHF; CDR3nt: TGCGCCAGCAGCTTGCGGGTCAGACAGGGGGGATCACCCCTCCACTTT
d_gene: TRBD1; j_gene: TRBJ1-3; v_gene: TRBV25-1; abundance: NA; CDR3aa: CASSEYGTGTPGNTIYF; CDR3nt: TGTGCCAGCAGTGAATACGGGACAGGGACTCCCGGAAACACCATATATTTT
d_gene: NA; j_gene: TRBJ1-4; v_gene: TRBV19; abundance: few; CDR3aa: CASSPDSNEKLFF; CDR3nt: TGTGCCAGTAGCCCGGACAGCAATGAAAAACTGTTTTTT
d_gene: TRBD1; j_gene: TRBJ2-5; v_gene: TRBV9; abundance: NA; CDR3aa: CASSIPGTGGETQYF; CDR3nt: TGTGCCAGCAGCATCCCCGGGACAGGGGGAGAGACCCAGTACTTC
d_gene: TRBD1; j_gene: TRBJ1-1; v_gene: TRBV29-1; abundance: NA; CDR3aa: CSVGQGIATEAFF; CDR3nt: TGCAGCGTAGGACAGGGGATCGCCACTGAAGCTTTCTTT
d_gene: TRBD2; j_gene: TRBJ2-3; v_gene: TRBV5-1; abundance: NA; CDR3aa: CASSTGTSGVTDTQYF; CDR3nt: TGCGCCAGCAGCACCGGGACTAGCGGGGTTACAGATACGCAGTATTTT
d_gene: NA; j_gene: TRBJ1-1; v_gene: TRBV19; abundance: NA; CDR3aa: CANVKGSPGTEAFF; CDR3nt: TGTGCCAATGTGAAGGGCAGTCCGGGGACTGAAGCTTTCTTT
d_gene: NA; j_gene: TRBJ1-5; v_gene: TRBV15; abundance: few; CDR3aa: CATSRAGFNQPQHF; CDR3nt: TGTGCCACCAGCAGAGCAGGGTTCAATCAGCCCCAGCATTTT
d_gene: NA; j_gene: TRBJ1-1; v_gene: TRBV3-1/TRBV3-2; abundance: medium-sized; CDR3aa: CASRGGTEAFF; CDR3nt: TGTGCCAGCAGAGGAGGCACTGAAGCTTTCTTT
d_gene: NA; j_gene: TRBJ2-3; v_gene: TRBV19; abundance: NA; CDR3aa: CASSASGQSTDTQYF; CDR3nt: TGTGCCAGTAGTGCATCGGGACAAAGCACAGATACGCAGTATTTT
d_gene: NA; j_gene: TRBJ1-1; v_gene: TRBV5-4; abundance: NA; CDR3aa: CASSLEGGNTEAFF; CDR3nt: TGTGCCAGCAGCCTCGAAGGGGGGAACACTGAAGCTTTCTTT
d_gene: TRBD1; j_gene: TRBJ1-2; v_gene: TRBV19; abundance: once; CDR3aa: CASSKGDSTSGYTF; CDR3nt: TGTGCCAGTAGTAAGGGGGACAGCACCAGTGGCTACACCTTC
d_gene: TRBD2; j_gene: TRBJ2-5; v_gene: TRBV2; abundance: NA; CDR3aa: CASSFAGGGETQYF; CDR3nt: TGTGCCAGCAGTTTCGCGGGGGGGGGTGAGACCCAGTACTTC
d_gene: TRBD1; j_gene: TRBJ1-4; v_gene: TRBV5-6; abundance: NA; CDR3aa: CASSLTGVGEKLFF; CDR3nt: TGTGCCAGCAGCTTAACAGGGGTAGGAGAAAAACTGTTTTTT
d_gene: NA; j_gene: TRBJ1-2; v_gene: TRBV27; abundance: NA; CDR3aa: CASREQGLNYGYTF; CDR3nt: TGTGCCAGCAGAGAACAGGGCCTTAACTATGGCTACACCTTC
d_gene: TRBD2; j_gene: TRBJ2-1; v_gene: TRBV3-1/TRBV3-2; abundance: NA; CDR3aa: CASSQKLAGVNEQFF; CDR3nt: TGTGCCAGCAGCCAAAAACTAGCGGGAGTTAATGAGCAGTTCTTC
d_gene: TRBD1; j_gene: TRBJ1-6; v_gene: TRBV7-3; abundance: NA; CDR3aa: CASSSTGSYNSPLHF; CDR3nt: TGTGCCAGCAGCTCGACAGGGTCCTATAATTCACCCCTCCACTTT
d_gene: NA; j_gene: TRBJ1-2; v_gene: TRBV18; abundance: NA; CDR3aa: CASSPVSGHSLDGGYTF; CDR3nt: TGTGCCAGCTCACCCGTCTCGGGACACTCCCTCGATGGTGGCTACACCTTC
d_gene: NA; j_gene: TRBJ2-2; v_gene: TRBV7-9; abundance: NA; CDR3aa: CASSLGGGTGELFF; CDR3nt: TGTGCCAGCAGCTTAGGAGGGGGAACCGGGGAGCTGTTTTTT
d_gene: TRBD1; j_gene: TRBJ2-2; v_gene: TRBV5-1; abundance: NA; CDR3aa: CASSAGTALTNTGELFF; CDR3nt: TGCGCCAGCAGCGCAGGGACAGCGCTTACGAACACCGGGGAGCTGTTTTTT
d_gene: NA; j_gene: TRBJ2-3; v_gene: TRBV28; abundance: NA; CDR3aa: CASSFAQDTDTQYF; CDR3nt: TGTGCCAGCAGTTTCGCACAGGACACAGATACGCAGTATTTT
d_gene: NA; j_gene: TRBJ1-3; v_gene: TRBV19; abundance: NA; CDR3aa: CASSTPDGGVNTIYF; CDR3nt: TGTGCCAGTAGTACCCCGGACGGAGGGGTAAACACCATATATTTT
d_gene: NA; j_gene: TRBJ1-4; v_gene: TRBV15; abundance: NA; CDR3aa: CATSRDLPSGESNEKLFF; CDR3nt: TGTGCCACCAGCAGAGATCTCCCCTCGGGGGAATCTAATGAAAAACTGTTTTTT
d_gene: NA; j_gene: TRBJ1-1; v_gene: TRBV6-2/TRBV6-3; abundance: NA; CDR3aa: CASSFLFDRDTEAFF; CDR3nt: TGTGCCAGCAGTTTTTTATTCGACCGGGACACTGAAGCTTTCTTT
d_gene: NA; j_gene: TRBJ2-2; v_gene: TRBV6-2/TRBV6-3; abundance: NA; CDR3aa: CASSYSAGELFF; CDR3nt: TGTGCCAGCAGTTACTCCGCCGGGGAGCTGTTTTTT
d_gene: TRBD1; j_gene: TRBJ1-1; v_gene: TRBV3-1/TRBV3-2; abundance: NA; CDR3aa: CASSPRDRGAEAFF; CDR3nt: TGTGCCAGCAGCCCCCGGGACAGGGGGGCTGAAGCTTTCTTT
d_gene: TRBD1; j_gene: TRBJ1-1; v_gene: TRBV3-1/TRBV3-2; abundance: NA; CDR3aa: CASSPKALGQGTWGTEAFF; CDR3nt: TGTGCCAGCAGCCCAAAAGCATTGGGACAGGGGACGTGGGGCACTGAAGCTTTCTTT
d_gene: TRBD1; j_gene: TRBJ1-2; v_gene: TRBV29-1; abundance: NA; CDR3aa: CSARTGDYGYTF; CDR3nt: TGCAGCGCCCGGACAGGGGACTATGGCTACACCTTC
d_gene: NA; j_gene: TRBJ2-3; v_gene: TRBV2; abundance: NA; CDR3aa: CASSMDRNTDTQYF; CDR3nt: TGTGCCAGCAGTATGGACAGAAACACAGATACGCAGTATTTT
d_gene: TRBD1; j_gene: TRBJ1-6; v_gene: TRBV30; abundance: NA; CDR3aa: CALRNTGQTYSPLHF; CDR3nt: TGTGCCCTGAGAAACACGGGACAGACATATTCACCCCTCCACTTT
d_gene: NA; j_gene: TRBJ1-4; v_gene: TRBV5-1; abundance: once; CDR3aa: CASSLEGDNEKLFF; CDR3nt: TGCGCCAGCAGCCTGGAAGGGGATAATGAAAAACTGTTTTTT
d_gene: NA; j_gene: TRBJ2-3; v_gene: TRBV12-3/TRBV12-4; abundance: NA; CDR3aa: CASSSLVATQYF; CDR3nt: TGTGCCAGCAGTTCCCTAGTAGCCACGCAGTATTTT
d_gene: TRBD1; j_gene: TRBJ2-2; v_gene: TRBV6-5; abundance: NA; CDR3aa: CAILDRSGELFF; CDR3nt: TGTGCCATACTGGACAGGAGCGGGGAGCTGTTTTTT
d_gene: NA; j_gene: TRBJ2-4; v_gene: TRBV2; abundance: NA; CDR3aa: CASRGAGGGNIQYF; CDR3nt: TGTGCCAGCAGAGGAGCAGGGGGAGGAAACATTCAGTACTTC